This T cell receptor (beta chain) was recorded in a study of T-cell reconstitution after alpha-beta-depleted transplantation in children. Preparation of the TCRbeta library used unique molecular identifiers. TCRdb called the PCR reads again in MiXCR, with one record for every CDR3 protein. Of some 300,000 distinct CDR3 sequences detected, around 9.1% appear once; the ten largest clones hold 7.5%. Study-wide findings and caveats: T-cell numbers and diversity one year post-transplant derived largely from freshly generated T cells. Some patients' high day-60 TCRbeta diversity was traced to surviving recipient T cells and thymic progenitors.

This CDR3 is built from 13 residues. Per germline, CDR1 MNHEY and CDR2 SVGAGI. Between the trimmed V and J ends, which lost 6 bases and 3 bases, there was a span of 9 bases. This clonotype was picked up many times. Its antigen is not known. Specimen: PBMCs, collected before TCRalphabeta/CD19-depleted stem cell transplant. The sequence came from a boy younger than two with acute myeloid leukemia, due to receive a stem cell transplant. V usage is TRBV6-5 and J usage is TRBJ2-1; a weak D match, TRBD2 (5 bases). The CDR3 region has the DNA TGTGCCAGCAGACGGACTGGCTACAATGAGCAGTTCTTC. Encoded protein: CASRRTGYNEQFF.